This T cell receptor (beta chain) is from a study of CD8+CD57+ T cells in acquired aplastic anemia. Study as a whole: DNA from sorted CD4+ and CD8+ cells averaged roughly 3.2 ug.

V was pared by 4 bases and J by 8 bases, with 11 bases between. CDR3 length equals 12 residues. Germline V gene data show CDR1 as SGHDN and CDR2 as FVKESK. General study points: There were some 30 CD8+ CDR3 sequences that occurred in both patients and controls.

In the case of this clonotype: The antigen is unknown.

Profiling that covered TCR beta VDJ and CDR3 relied on genomic DNA as its template. TCRdb reanalysed the reads using MiXCR and keeps one entry per CDR3 protein. This sample has about 210,000 distinct CDR3 sequences; over 55% occur once, and the top ten carry less than 30%. This rearrangement joins TRBV14 to TRBJ1-2; possible D gene TRBD1, 5 bases. Material for sequencing was sorted CD4+, CD8+, or CD8+CD57+ T cells (not recorded which) from PBMCs. This clonotype was sampled from a human donor in good health. The CDR3 DNA reads TGTGCCAGCAGCCCCTATCAGGGAGGCTACACCTTC. This encodes CASSPYQGGYTF.